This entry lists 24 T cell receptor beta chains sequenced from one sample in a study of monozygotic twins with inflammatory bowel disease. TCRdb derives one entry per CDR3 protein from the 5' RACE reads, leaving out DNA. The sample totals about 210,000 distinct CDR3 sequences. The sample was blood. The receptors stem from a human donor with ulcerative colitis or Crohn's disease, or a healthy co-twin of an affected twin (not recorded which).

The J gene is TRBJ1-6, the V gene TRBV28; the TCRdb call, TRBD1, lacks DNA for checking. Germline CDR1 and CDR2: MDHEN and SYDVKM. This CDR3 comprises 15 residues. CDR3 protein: CASSSPGFYNSPLHF.

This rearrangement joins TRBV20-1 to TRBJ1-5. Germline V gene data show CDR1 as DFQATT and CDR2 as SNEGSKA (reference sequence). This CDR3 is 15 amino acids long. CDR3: CSARQGGLRNQPQHF.

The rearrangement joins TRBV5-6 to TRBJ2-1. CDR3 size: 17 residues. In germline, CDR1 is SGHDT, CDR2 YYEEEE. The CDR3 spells CASSGSNNGFSYNEQFF.

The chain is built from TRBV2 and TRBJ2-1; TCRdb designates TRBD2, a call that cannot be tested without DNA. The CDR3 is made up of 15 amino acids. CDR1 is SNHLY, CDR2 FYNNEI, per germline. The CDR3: CAGSASTGGPNEQFF.

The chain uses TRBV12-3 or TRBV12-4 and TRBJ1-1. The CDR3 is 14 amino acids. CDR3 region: CASSFTQTGTEAFF.

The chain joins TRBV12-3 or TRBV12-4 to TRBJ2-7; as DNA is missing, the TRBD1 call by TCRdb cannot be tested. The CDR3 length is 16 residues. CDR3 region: CASSTPGTGVLYEQYF.

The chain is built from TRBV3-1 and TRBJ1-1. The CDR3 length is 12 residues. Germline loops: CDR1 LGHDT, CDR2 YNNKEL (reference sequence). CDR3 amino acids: CASSQGHTEAFF.

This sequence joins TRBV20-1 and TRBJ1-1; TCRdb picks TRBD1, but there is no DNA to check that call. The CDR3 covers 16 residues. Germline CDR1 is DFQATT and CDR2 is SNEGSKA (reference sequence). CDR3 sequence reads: CSVRPGGAPGNTEAFF.

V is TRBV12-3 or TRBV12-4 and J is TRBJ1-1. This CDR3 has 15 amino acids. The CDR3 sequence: CASSLGAGGPTEAFF.

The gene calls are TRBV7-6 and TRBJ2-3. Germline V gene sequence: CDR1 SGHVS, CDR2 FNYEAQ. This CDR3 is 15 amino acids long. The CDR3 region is CASSFRSSSTDTQYF. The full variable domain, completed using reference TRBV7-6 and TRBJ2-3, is GAGVSQSPRYKVTKRGQDVALRCDPISGHVSLYWYRQALGQGPEFLTYFNYEAQQDKSGLPNDRFSAERPEGSISTLTIQRTEQRDSAMYRCASSFRSSSTDTQYFGPGTRLTVL.

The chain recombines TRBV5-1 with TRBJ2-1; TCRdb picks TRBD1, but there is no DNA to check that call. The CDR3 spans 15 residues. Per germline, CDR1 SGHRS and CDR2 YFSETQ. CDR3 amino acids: CASSLVRGQGNEQFF.

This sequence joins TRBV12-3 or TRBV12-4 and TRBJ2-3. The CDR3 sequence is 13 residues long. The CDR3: CASSFDSTDTQYF.

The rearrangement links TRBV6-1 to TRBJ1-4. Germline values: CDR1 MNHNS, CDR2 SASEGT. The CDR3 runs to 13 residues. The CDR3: CASNTSPPEKLFF.

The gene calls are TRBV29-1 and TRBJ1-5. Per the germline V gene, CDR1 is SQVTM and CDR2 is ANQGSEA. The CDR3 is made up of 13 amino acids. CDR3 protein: CSVQSGGGQPQHF. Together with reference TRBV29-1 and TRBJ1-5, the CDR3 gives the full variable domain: SAVISQKPSRDICQRGTSLTIQCQVDSQVTMMFWYRQQPGQSLTLIATANQGSEATYESGFVIDKFPISRPNLTFSTLTVSNMSPEDSSIYLCSVQSGGGQPQHFGDGTRLSIL.

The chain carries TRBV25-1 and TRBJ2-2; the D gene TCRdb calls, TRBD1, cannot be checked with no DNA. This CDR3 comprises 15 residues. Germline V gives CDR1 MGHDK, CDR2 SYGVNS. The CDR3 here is CASSDQGQDTGELFF.

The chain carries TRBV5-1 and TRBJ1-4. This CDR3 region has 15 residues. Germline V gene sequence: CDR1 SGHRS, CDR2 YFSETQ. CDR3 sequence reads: CASSLEPHSNEKLFF.

CDR3 sequence reads: CASRGGNSNQPQHF. The chain carries TRBV2 and TRBJ1-5; TCRdb's assignment of TRBD1 cannot be checked, as there is no DNA. Looked up from germline, CDR1 is SNHLY and CDR2 is FYNNEI. The CDR3 covers 14 residues. Combining the CDR3 with reference TRBV2 and TRBJ1-5 gives the whole variable domain EPEVTQTPSHQVTQMGQEVILRCVPISNHLYFYWYRQILGQKVEFLVSFYNNEISEKSEIFDDQFSVERPDGSNFTLKIRSTKLEDSAMYFCASRGGNSNQPQHFGDGTRLSIL.

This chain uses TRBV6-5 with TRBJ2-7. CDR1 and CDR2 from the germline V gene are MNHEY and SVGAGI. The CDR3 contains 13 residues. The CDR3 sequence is CASRTRSAYEQYF.

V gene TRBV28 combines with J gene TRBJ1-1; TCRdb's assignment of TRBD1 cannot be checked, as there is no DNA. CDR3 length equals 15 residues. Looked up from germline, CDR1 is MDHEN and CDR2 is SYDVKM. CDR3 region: CASSSPTGGNTEAFF.

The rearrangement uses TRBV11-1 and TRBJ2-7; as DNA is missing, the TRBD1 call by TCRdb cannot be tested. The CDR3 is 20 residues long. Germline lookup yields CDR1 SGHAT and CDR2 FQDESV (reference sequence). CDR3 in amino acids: CASSFYSVRDRAVSSYEQYF. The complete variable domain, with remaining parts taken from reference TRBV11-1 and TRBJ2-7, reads EAEVAQSPRYKITEKSQAVAFWCDPISGHATLYWYRQILGQGPELLVQFQDESVVDDSQLPKDRFSAERLKGVDSTLKIQPAELGDSAMYLCASSFYSVRDRAVSSYEQYFGPGTRLTVT.

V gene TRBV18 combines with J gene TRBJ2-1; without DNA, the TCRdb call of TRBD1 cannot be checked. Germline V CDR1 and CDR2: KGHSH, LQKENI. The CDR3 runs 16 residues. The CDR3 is CASSPRGQGLVDEQFF. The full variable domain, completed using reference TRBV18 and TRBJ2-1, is NAGVMQNPRHLVRRRGQEARLRCSPMKGHSHVYWYRQLPEEGLKFMVYLQKENIIDESGMPKERFSAEFPKEGPSILRIQQVVRGDSAAYFCASSPRGQGLVDEQFFGPGTRLTVL.

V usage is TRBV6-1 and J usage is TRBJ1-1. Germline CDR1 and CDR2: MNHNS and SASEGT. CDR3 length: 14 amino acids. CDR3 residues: CASSEGGGNTEAFF.

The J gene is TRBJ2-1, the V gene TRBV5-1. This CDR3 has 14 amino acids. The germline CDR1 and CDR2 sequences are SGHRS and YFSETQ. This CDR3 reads CASSWGSSYNEQFF.

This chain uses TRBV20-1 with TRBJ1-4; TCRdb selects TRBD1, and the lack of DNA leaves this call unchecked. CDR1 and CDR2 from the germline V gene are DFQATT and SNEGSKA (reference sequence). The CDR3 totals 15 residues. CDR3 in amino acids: CSARDPTGENEKLFF.